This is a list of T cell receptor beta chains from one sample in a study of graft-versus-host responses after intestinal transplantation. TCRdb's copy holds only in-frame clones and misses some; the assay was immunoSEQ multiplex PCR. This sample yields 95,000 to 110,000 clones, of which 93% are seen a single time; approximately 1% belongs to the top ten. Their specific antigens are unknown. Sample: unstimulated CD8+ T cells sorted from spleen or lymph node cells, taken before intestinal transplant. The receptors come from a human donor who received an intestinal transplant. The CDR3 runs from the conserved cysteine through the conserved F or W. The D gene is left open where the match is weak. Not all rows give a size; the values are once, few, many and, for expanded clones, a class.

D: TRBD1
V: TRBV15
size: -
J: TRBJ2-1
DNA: TGTGCCACCAGCGCGAGACAGGGCTCCTACAATGAGCAGTTCTTC
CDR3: CATSARQGSYNEQFF

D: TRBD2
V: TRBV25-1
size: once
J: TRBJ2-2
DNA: TGTGCCAGCAGTGATCGGGGGGTTGCGAACACCGGGGAGCTGTTTTTT
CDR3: CASSDRGVANTGELFF

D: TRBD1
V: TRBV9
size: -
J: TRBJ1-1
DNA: TGTGCCAGCAGCGCGCCCCTCGGACAGGAGAACACTGAAGCTTTCTTT
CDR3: CASSAPLGQENTEAFF

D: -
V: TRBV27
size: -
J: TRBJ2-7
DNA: TGTGCCAGCAGTTTAGGAGCCCCAGGACTACCGATCTCCGAGCAGTACTTC
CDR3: CASSLGAPGLPISEQYF

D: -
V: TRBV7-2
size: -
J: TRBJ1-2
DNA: TGTGCCAGCAGCCCCCAGGGGCCGTTCTATGGCTACACCTTC
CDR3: CASSPQGPFYGYTF

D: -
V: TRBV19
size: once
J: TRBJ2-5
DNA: TGTGCCAGTAGTATAGGTGGGGAGACCCAGTACTTC
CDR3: CASSIGGETQYF

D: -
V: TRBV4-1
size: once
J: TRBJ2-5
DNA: TGCGCCAGCGGAGGGGGGGCCCCAGAGACCCAGTACTTC
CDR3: CASGGGAPETQYF

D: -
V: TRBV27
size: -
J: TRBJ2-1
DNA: TGTGCCAGCAACTTAGGGGATGAGCAGTTCTTC
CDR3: CASNLGDEQFF

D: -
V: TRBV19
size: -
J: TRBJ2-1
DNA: TGTGCCAGTAGCGATCCCACAGGGTTCGATGAGCAGTTCTTC
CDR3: CASSDPTGFDEQFF

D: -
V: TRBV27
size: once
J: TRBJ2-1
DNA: TGTGTCATACTCTCCTACAATGAGCAGTTCTTC
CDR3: CVILSYNEQFF

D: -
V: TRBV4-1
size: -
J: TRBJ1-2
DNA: TGCGCCAGCAGCCAAGTGAAAAGATACACCTTC
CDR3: CASSQVKRYTF

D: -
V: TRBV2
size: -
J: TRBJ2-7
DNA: TGTGCCAGCAGGGGATCTAGTGGCGAGCAGTACTTC
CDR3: CASRGSSGEQYF

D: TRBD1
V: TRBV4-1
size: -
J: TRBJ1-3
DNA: TGCGCCAGCAGCCTTCCGGGACAGGGTTCTCAGGAGAGCTCTGGAAACACCATATATTTT
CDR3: CASSLPGQGSQESSGNTIYF

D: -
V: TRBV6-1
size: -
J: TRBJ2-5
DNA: TGTGCCAGCAGTGAAGAGGCAGCCGAAGAGACCCAGTACTTC
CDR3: CASSEEAAEETQYF

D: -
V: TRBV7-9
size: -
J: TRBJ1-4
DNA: TGTGCCAGCAGCCCGGGACCTGGGATGGCTAATGAAAAACTGTTTTTT
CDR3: CASSPGPGMANEKLFF

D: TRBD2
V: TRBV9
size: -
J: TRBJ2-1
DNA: TGTGCCAGCAGCGACCCTAGCGGGGGGGTCGTGAGCTCCTACAATGAGCAGTTCTTC
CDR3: CASSDPSGGVVSSYNEQFF

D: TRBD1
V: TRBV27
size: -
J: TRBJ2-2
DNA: TGTGCCAGCAGTATCGGGACAGCCCCGGAGCTGTTTTTT
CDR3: CASSIGTAPELFF

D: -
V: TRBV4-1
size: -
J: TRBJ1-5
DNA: TGCGCCAGCAGCCAAGCTCCCCTCGGTAGCAATCAGCCCCAGCATTTT
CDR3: CASSQAPLGSNQPQHF